These T cell receptor beta chains were read from a single sample in a study of siplizumab effects on memory and regulatory T cells. Here immunoSEQ multiplex PCR was the method, and the copy in TCRdb shows in-frame clones only, minus some. Altogether approximately 100,000 clones are present, approximately 90% being singletons, with the ten largest covering around 0.73%. Material for sequencing was Tregs sorted from blood. The receptors derive from a human donor in good health. Each CDR3 is given with its conserved first and last residue. D genes are given only for firm matches. Clone size appears in some rows only: once, few, many, or a class for an expanded clone.

v_gene: TRBV11-3; abundance: -; j_gene: TRBJ2-2; d_gene: -; CDR3aa: CASSSGTGELFF; CDR3nt: TGTGCCAGCAGCTCGGGCACCGGGGAGCTGTTTTTT
v_gene: TRBV7-8; abundance: -; j_gene: TRBJ2-5; d_gene: TRBD2; CDR3aa: CASSARGGGGETQYF; CDR3nt: TGTGCCAGCAGCGCCCGAGGCGGGGGAGGAGAGACCCAGTACTTC
v_gene: TRBV6-4; abundance: -; j_gene: TRBJ2-3; d_gene: -; CDR3aa: CASSTKFRGLADTQYF; CDR3nt: TGTGCCAGCTCCACGAAATTTCGGGGTTTAGCGGATACGCAGTATTTT
v_gene: TRBV11-2; abundance: -; j_gene: TRBJ2-7; d_gene: TRBD2; CDR3aa: CASSQETSGNYEQYF; CDR3nt: TGTGCCAGCAGCCAAGAGACTAGCGGGAACTACGAGCAGTACTTC
v_gene: TRBV6-1; abundance: -; j_gene: TRBJ2-1; d_gene: TRBD1; CDR3aa: CASNTGQVPLNEQFF; CDR3nt: TGTGCCAGCAATACCGGACAGGTTCCTCTTAATGAGCAGTTCTTC
v_gene: TRBV19; abundance: once; j_gene: TRBJ2-4; d_gene: TRBD2; CDR3aa: CASSTGGGDDIQYF; CDR3nt: TGTGCCAGTAGTACGGGCGGGGGAGATGACATTCAGTACTTC
v_gene: TRBV15; abundance: -; j_gene: TRBJ1-2; d_gene: -; CDR3aa: CATSSARDRYGYTF; CDR3nt: TGTGCCACCAGCTCCGCCAGGGACCGATATGGCTACACCTTC
v_gene: TRBV27; abundance: -; j_gene: TRBJ2-1; d_gene: -; CDR3aa: CASRAFARNEQFF; CDR3nt: TGTGCCAGCAGGGCCTTTGCGAGAAATGAGCAGTTCTTC
v_gene: TRBV28; abundance: -; j_gene: TRBJ2-5; d_gene: -; CDR3aa: CATRPQGDGETQYF; CDR3nt: TGTGCCACCCGCCCGCAGGGTGACGGAGAGACCCAGTACTTC
v_gene: TRBV7-9; abundance: -; j_gene: TRBJ2-1; d_gene: TRBD2; CDR3aa: CASSVQAGVSYNEQFF; CDR3nt: TGTGCCAGCAGCGTTCAAGCGGGAGTATCCTACAATGAGCAGTTCTTC
v_gene: TRBV28; abundance: -; j_gene: TRBJ2-7; d_gene: -; CDR3aa: CASRRQVDPYEQYF; CDR3nt: TGTGCCAGCAGGAGACAGGTTGATCCCTACGAGCAGTACTTC
v_gene: TRBV27; abundance: -; j_gene: TRBJ1-1; d_gene: -; CDR3aa: CASSSLTGPERNTEAFF; CDR3nt: TGTGCCAGCAGTTCGTTAACTGGGCCCGAAAGGAACACTGAAGCTTTCTTT
v_gene: TRBV6-1; abundance: once; j_gene: TRBJ2-5; d_gene: TRBD2; CDR3aa: CASSEDPSGRGETQYF; CDR3nt: TGTGCCAGCAGTGAAGACCCTAGCGGGAGAGGAGAGACCCAGTACTTC
v_gene: TRBV7-9; abundance: -; j_gene: TRBJ1-4; d_gene: TRBD1; CDR3aa: CASSSDRETATNEKLFF; CDR3nt: TGTGCCAGCAGCTCGGACAGGGAGACTGCAACTAATGAAAAACTGTTTTTT
v_gene: TRBV9; abundance: -; j_gene: TRBJ2-1; d_gene: -; CDR3aa: CASSVGGKISYNEQFF; CDR3nt: TGTGCCAGCAGCGTAGGGGGGAAAATCTCCTACAATGAGCAGTTCTTC
v_gene: TRBV5-1; abundance: once; j_gene: TRBJ2-3; d_gene: -; CDR3aa: CASSPGWGRDTTDTQYF; CDR3nt: TGCGCCAGCTCCCCGGGTTGGGGCCGAGATACCACAGATACGCAGTATTTT
v_gene: TRBV4-1; abundance: -; j_gene: TRBJ1-4; d_gene: -; CDR3aa: CASSQVRGEGELFF; CDR3nt: TGCGCCAGCAGCCAAGTCCGGGGGGAAGGGGAACTGTTTTTT
v_gene: TRBV7-9; abundance: -; j_gene: TRBJ1-2; d_gene: -; CDR3aa: CASSLAPFGFGTNYGYTF; CDR3nt: TGTGCCAGCAGCTTAGCCCCCTTTGGCTTCGGGACTAACTATGGCTACACCTTC
v_gene: TRBV2; abundance: -; j_gene: TRBJ2-7; d_gene: -; CDR3aa: CASIFVPPAEQYF; CDR3nt: TGTGCCAGCATTTTTGTCCCCCCGGCGGAGCAGTACTTC
v_gene: TRBV6-6; abundance: -; j_gene: TRBJ1-2; d_gene: TRBD1; CDR3aa: CASSTTGDGYTF; CDR3nt: TGTGCCAGCAGTACGACAGGGGATGGCTACACCTTC
v_gene: TRBV11-2; abundance: -; j_gene: TRBJ1-1; d_gene: TRBD1; CDR3aa: CASSLWTGMNTEAFF; CDR3nt: TGTGCCAGCAGTTTGTGGACAGGAATGAACACTGAAGCTTTCTTT
v_gene: TRBV7-8; abundance: -; j_gene: TRBJ1-4; d_gene: TRBD1; CDR3aa: CASSYDTGQGDEKLFF; CDR3nt: TGTGCCAGCAGCTACGATACGGGACAGGGAGATGAAAAACTGTTTTTT
v_gene: TRBV28; abundance: once; j_gene: TRBJ2-1; d_gene: -; CDR3aa: CASKGDSYNEQFF; CDR3nt: TGTGCCAGCAAGGGTGATTCCTACAATGAGCAGTTCTTC
v_gene: TRBV28; abundance: -; j_gene: TRBJ2-7; d_gene: -; CDR3aa: CASKAGAHEQYF; CDR3nt: TGTGCCAGCAAGGCCGGGGCCCACGAGCAGTACTTC
v_gene: TRBV4-1; abundance: -; j_gene: TRBJ2-1; d_gene: TRBD2; CDR3aa: CASSQDMRLAGVSNEQFF; CDR3nt: TGCGCCAGCAGCCAAGACATGAGGCTAGCGGGAGTTAGTAATGAGCAGTTCTTC
v_gene: TRBV7-9; abundance: -; j_gene: TRBJ1-4; d_gene: -; CDR3aa: CASSLGLGETNEKLFF; CDR3nt: TGTGCCAGCAGCTTAGGGCTAGGGGAAACTAATGAAAAACTGTTTTTT
v_gene: TRBV28; abundance: -; j_gene: TRBJ2-5; d_gene: TRBD2; CDR3aa: CASSPAGTSGFQETQYF; CDR3nt: TGTGCCAGCAGCCCCGCCGGGACTAGCGGGTTTCAAGAGACCCAGTACTTC
v_gene: TRBV15; abundance: -; j_gene: TRBJ2-7; d_gene: -; CDR3aa: CATSRPQGYEQYF; CDR3nt: TGTGCCACCAGCAGACCACAGGGCTACGAGCAGTACTTC
v_gene: TRBV15; abundance: -; j_gene: TRBJ2-1; d_gene: TRBD2; CDR3aa: CATSRDTSGMSSYNEQFF; CDR3nt: TGTGCCACCAGCAGAGACACTAGCGGGATGAGCTCCTACAATGAGCAGTTCTTC
v_gene: TRBV29-1; abundance: -; j_gene: TRBJ2-5; d_gene: TRBD2; CDR3aa: CSVERGAETQYF; CDR3nt: TGCAGCGTTGAGCGGGGGGCGGAGACCCAGTACTTC
v_gene: TRBV7-2; abundance: -; j_gene: TRBJ2-1; d_gene: -; CDR3aa: CASSPPHSAEQFF; CDR3nt: TGTGCCAGCAGCCCACCCCACAGCGCTGAGCAGTTCTTC
v_gene: TRBV7-8; abundance: -; j_gene: TRBJ2-6; d_gene: -; CDR3aa: CASSLLDAHSGANVLTF; CDR3nt: TGTGCCAGCAGCTTACTCGACGCGCACTCTGGGGCCAACGTCCTGACTTTC